This is a list of T cell receptor beta chains from one sample in a study of blood T cell repertoires in COVID-19. Assay: immunoSEQ multiplex PCR; the TCRdb copy retains only in-frame clones and omits some. The sample has under 350,000 clones, 75% to 95% seen once. The sequencing sample was made of peripheral blood. The receptors here all came from a woman aged 25 to 39 with COVID-19, enrolled during active disease. Both conserved end residues are part of each CDR3. A D gene is named only where the DNA matches it firmly.

NA	TRBJ1-1	TRBV2	CASSESRSSEAFF
TRBD1	TRBJ2-7	TRBV27	CASALAGTVQDEQYF
TRBD2	TRBJ2-2	TRBV2	CASLQLAGGGELFF
TRBD1	TRBJ2-5	TRBV2	CASQGAGETQYF
TRBD1	TRBJ1-5	TRBV27	CASSRTGDRFQPQHF
NA	TRBJ2-7	TRBV15	CATSAIREGSEQYF
TRBD2	TRBJ2-7	TRBV7-2	CASSLDWAGEVYEQYF
NA	TRBJ1-5	TRBV4-1	CASSQRQEYNQPQHF
NA	TRBJ1-2	TRBV5-5	CASSPDLGSGYTF
TRBD2	TRBJ2-7	TRBV28	CASKVTSVSTYEQYF
NA	TRBJ1-2	TRBV3-1/TRBV3-2	CASSPQVPYGYTF
NA	TRBJ1-5	TRBV28	CASSFRADYSNQPQHF
TRBD1	TRBJ2-2	TRBV9	CASSVSGGGGELFF
TRBD1	TRBJ2-7	TRBV19	CASSIEDRKRDGTYEQYF
NA	TRBJ1-3	TRBV15	CATSREPQGDGNTIYF
NA	TRBJ1-6	TRBV6-6	CASSLVTGINSPLHF
TRBD1	TRBJ1-2	TRBV7-9	CASSKDRFDYGYTF
TRBD1	TRBJ2-5	TRBV5-1	CASSPGQSQETQYF
NA	TRBJ1-5	TRBV7-2	CASSLLTYQPQHF
NA	TRBJ1-1	TRBV27	CASSFDRLTEAFF
NA	TRBJ1-1	TRBV5-1	CASSLAQGGTEAFF
NA	TRBJ2-2	TRBV7-8	CASSQQGVHTGELFF
NA	TRBJ2-5	TRBV14	CASSQSWTQYF
NA	TRBJ1-1	TRBV6-2/TRBV6-3	CASSLDNLNTEAFF
NA	TRBJ1-1	TRBV19	CASSINPQGITEAFF
TRBD1	TRBJ1-1	TRBV7-2	CASRRTGANTEAFF
TRBD2	TRBJ2-7	TRBV7-2	CASRPAGGPGEQYF
TRBD2	TRBJ2-5	TRBV19	CASSMAGVRETQYF
TRBD1	TRBJ1-5	TRBV10-1	CASRDRDRGKGNQPQHF
NA	TRBJ2-1	TRBV5-1	CASRRTLPSGATYNEQFF
TRBD1	TRBJ2-7	TRBV11-2	CASSKSGTGYSYEQYF
NA	TRBJ2-7	TRBV7-9	CASSPQDTSYEQYF
NA	TRBJ1-1	TRBV3-1/TRBV3-2	CASSHLDSEAFF
NA	TRBJ1-6	TRBV12-1	CASSGGGIFNSPLHF
NA	TRBJ2-7	TRBV5-4	CASSYVGSSYEQYF
NA	TRBJ1-3	TRBV7-7	CASSSGTCGNTIYF
TRBD2	TRBJ2-3	TRBV28	CASSFGTSGRVSDTQYF
NA	TRBJ1-3	TRBV2	CASSLQEFGNTIYF
NA	TRBJ1-2	TRBV30	CAWSSGSDYGYTF
TRBD2	TRBJ2-5	TRBV11-2	CASSSTSSGLQETQYF
NA	TRBJ1-2	TRBV3-1/TRBV3-2	CASSQDRRGFGGYTF
NA	TRBJ1-4	TRBV5-1	CASSFGGKEDEKLFF
TRBD1	TRBJ2-7	TRBV28	CASSLRAGTASYEQYF
NA	TRBJ1-1	TRBV6-2/TRBV6-3	CASSYSVDTEAFF
TRBD2	TRBJ2-7	TRBV7-6	CASSLVAPTGLGYSYEQYF
NA	TRBJ1-2	TRBV6-5	CASLNPGVLGGYTF
NA	TRBJ2-2	TRBV5-1	CASSLVQANTGELFF